Following are 24 T cell receptor beta chains from one sample sequenced in a study of T cells in Graves' hyperthyroidism and ophthalmopathy. Amplification yielded TCR beta CDR3 regions, with RNA transcripts as the source. The HTBI set primed first-round TCR CDR3 RT-PCR. TCRdb redid the calling of the multiplex PCR reads with MiXCR, one entry per CDR3 protein. The data hold about 350,000 distinct CDR3 sequences, with roughly 20% observed a single time. The sample comprised blood. The receptors here all came from a woman between 35 and 50 years old with Graves' ophthalmopathy.

Only a few counts were recorded for this clonotype. This chain links TRBV11-1 with TRBJ2-6; possible D gene TRBD2, 5 bases. The germline gives CDR1 SGHAT, CDR2 FQDESV (reference sequence). Trimming removed 5 bases from V and 0 bases from J, with 17 bases in between. The CDR3 spans 18 residues. In nucleotides, the CDR3 is TGTGCCAGCAGCCCTAGGAGCGGCTTGAGCTCTGGGGCCAACGTCCTGACTTTC. Protein sequence: CASSPRSGLSSGANVLTF.

This clonotype turned up a few times. V and J are TRBV3-1 and TRBJ1-1; D is uncertain. V shed 6 bases and J shed 10 bases, with 15 bases lying between them. CDR1 is LGHDT, CDR2 YNNKEL, per germline (reference sequence). CDR3 length: 12 residues. CDR3 loop: CASSSDDAGAFF. The CDR3 nucleotides are TGTGCCAGCAGTTCCGACGACGCCGGAGCTTTCTTT.

This clonotype was detected many times. The rearrangement uses TRBV5-1 and TRBJ2-2, with 9 bases matching TRBD1. Germline V gene data show CDR1 as SGHRS and CDR2 as YFSETQ. There are 14 residues in the CDR3. Losses at the gene ends were 5 bases for V and 5 bases for J; bases not matched to a gene: 4. The CDR3 sequence is CASSRDRVTGELFF. The CDR3 DNA sequence: TGCGCCAGCAGTCGGGACAGGGTGACCGGGGAGCTGTTTTTT.

Many counts were recorded for this clonotype. In DNA form, the CDR3 reads TGTGCCAGCAGTCCCCCCCGAGGGTCCCTCCACTTT. This sequence encodes CASSPPRGSLHF. The V call is TRBV28, the J call TRBJ1-6; D gene uncertain. Germline CDR1 is MDHEN and CDR2 is SYDVKM. Trimming stripped 5 bases from V and 14 bases from J, with 13 bases between. The CDR3 totals 12 residues.

This clonotype was found many times. The gene calls are TRBV4-1 and TRBJ1-5; 7 bases agree with TRBD1. Germline V lookup: CDR1 MGHRA, CDR2 YSYEKL. V trimming: 1 base; J trimming: 3 bases; junction bases outside the gene matches: 12. The CDR3 covers 18 residues. CDR3 sequence (DNA): TGCGCCAGCAGCCAAGGTCCGGGGACAGAATTTCCCAATCAGCCCCAGCATTTT. Translating it yields CASSQGPGTEFPNQPQHF.

Ten or more counts support this clonotype. V usage is TRBV20-1 and J usage is TRBJ1-2; the D is unclear. V lost 6 bases and J 0 bases, leaving 11 bases between the germline ends. Germline V CDR1 and CDR2: DFQATT, SNEGSKA (reference sequence). The CDR3 extends over 13 amino acids. CDR3 in amino acids: CSAKLPSNYGYTF. CDR3 sequence (DNA): TGCAGTGCCAAACTACCTTCTAACTATGGCTACACCTTC.

This clonotype was detected ten times or more. This chain connects TRBV12-3 or TRBV12-4 to TRBJ2-7; D gene uncertain. The CDR3 is 13 amino acids. Trimming shortened V by 3 bases and J by 2 bases, and 8 bases separated the two germline ends. CDR3 in DNA: TGTGCCAGCAGTTTTGGCCCGACCTACGAGCAGTACTTC. Its translation: CASSFGPTYEQYF.

This clonotype was observed many times. The chain recombines TRBV7-2 with TRBJ1-5, with TRBD1 matching over 8 bases. From germline, CDR1 is SGHTA and CDR2 FQGNSA. V lost 4 bases, J lost 2 bases, and 4 bases stayed unmatched. The CDR3 loop spans 15 amino acids. The DNA for the CDR3 is TGTGCCAGCAGCTGGAAGACAGGGGGCAATCAGCCCCAGCATTTT. Protein: CASSWKTGGNQPQHF.

This clonotype was seen ten or more times. The gene calls are TRBV12-3 or TRBV12-4 and TRBJ2-7; D may be TRBD1 or TRBD2 (6 bases each). V lost 2 bases, J lost 3 bases, and 11 bases lay in between. The CDR3 covers 14 residues. The CDR3 loop is CASSLRGRIYEQYF. The DNA for the CDR3 is TGTGCCAGCAGTTTAAGGGGGAGGATCTACGAGCAGTACTTC.

This clonotype was recorded many times. The J gene is TRBJ1-2, the V gene TRBV25-1, with a possible D match to TRBD1 (5 bases). The CDR3 is 13 residues long. V gave up 4 bases and J gave up 4 bases, with 10 bases separating them. CDR1 and CDR2 (germline): MGHDK, SYGVNS. The CDR3 DNA reads as TGTGCCAGCAGTGCGGGGCCGGTCTATGGCTACACCTTC. Translated, it gives CASSAGPVYGYTF.

V is TRBV3-1 and J is TRBJ1-2; D not certain. This CDR3 region has 17 residues. V shed 1 base and J shed 3 bases, with 18 bases lying between them. The germline gives CDR1 LGHDT, CDR2 YNNKEL (reference sequence). The DNA of the CDR3 is TGTGCCAGCAGCCAAGGAGAACGGGAGAGCCGCGACTATGGCTACACCTTC. This gives the protein CASSQGERESRDYGYTF. Supplemented by reference TRBV3-1 and TRBJ1-2, the full variable domain reads DTAVSQTPKYLVTQMGNDKSIKCEQNLGHDTMYWYKQDSKKFLKIMFSYNNKELIINETVPNRFSPKSPDKAHLNLHINSLELGDSAVYFCASSQGERESRDYGYTFGSGTRLTVV.

This clonotype occurred many times. This chain links TRBV9 with TRBJ1-2; no firm D call. The CDR3 loop spans 14 amino acids. Trimming left V 3 bases short and J 0 bases short, with 9 bases between. Germline values: CDR1 SGDLS, CDR2 YYNGEE. The CDR3, as DNA: TGTGCCAGCAGCGCCGACGGGGCTAACTATGGCTACACCTTC. Translating gives CASSADGANYGYTF.

The chain employs TRBV4-3 and TRBJ2-7, with unresolved D. The CDR3 has 14 residues. CDR1 and CDR2 from the germline V gene are LGHNA and YSLEER. The germline V and J ends were trimmed by 8 bases and 0 bases, with 14 bases remaining between them. The DNA of the CDR3 is TGCGCCAGCGGAATGGCAGGCCGCTCCTACGAGCAGTACTTC. Its translation is CASGMAGRSYEQYF.

In this sample, this clonotype turned up many times. The chain joins TRBV19 to TRBJ2-7; TRBD1 might be the D (6 bases). The CDR3 contains 15 residues. V dropped 5 bases and J dropped 0 bases, with 14 bases sitting between them. From germline, CDR1 is LNHDA and CDR2 SQIVND (reference sequence). The CDR3 sequence is CASSLSGHLSYEQYF. CDR3 DNA: TGTGCCAGTAGTCTCTCGGGACACCTCTCCTACGAGCAGTACTTC.

This clonotype has ten or more counts. V usage is TRBV10-3 and J usage is TRBJ2-7; 8 bases are shared with TRBD1. The CDR3 covers 13 residues. The trim removed 4 bases at V and 7 bases at J, leaving 6 bases unmatched. Per germline, CDR1 ENHRY and CDR2 SYGVKD. Written as DNA, the CDR3 is TGTGCCATCAGTGGTCAGGGGGCAGGGGAGCAGTACTTC. It codes for CAISGQGAGEQYF.

In its sample, this clonotype was seen many times. CDR3 region: CASSPLARDGVEQYF. In DNA, the CDR3 is TGCGCCAGCAGCCCCCTAGCGCGGGATGGCGTGGAGCAGTACTTC. J is TRBJ2-7 and V is TRBV4-1, with D perhaps TRBD2 (6 bases). The CDR3 is made up of 15 amino acids. CDR1 MGHRA and CDR2 YSYEKL come from the germline V gene. Trimming removed 4 bases at V and 7 bases at J, with 20 bases between.

This clonotype was counted only a few times. A much more abundant neighbour one base away suggests this may be a read error. The chain has TRBV11-2 and TRBJ2-7, with D perhaps TRBD1 (6 bases). Germline CDR1 is SGHAT and CDR2 is FQNNGV. The CDR3 has 16 amino acids. This chain's CDR3 is CAISSQTGSTSYEQYF. The CDR3 region has the DNA TGTGCCATCAGCTCCCAAACAGGGTCCACATCCTACGAGCAGTACTTC.

Turning to this clonotype: This clone may be a read error of a much larger clone one base away. The gene calls are TRBV12-3 or TRBV12-4 and TRBJ1-1; D unresolved. This CDR3 contains 12 residues. The V gene lost 5 bases and the J gene lost 7 bases, with 11 bases spanning the gap. CDR3: CASSPQRIEAFF. CDR3 DNA: TGTGCCAGCAGTCCCCAGAGGATTGAAGCTTTCTTT.

The V call is TRBV6-1, the J call TRBJ2-1, with D possibly TRBD1 on 7 matching bases. With 2 bases removed from V and 6 bases from J, the gap between germline ends came to 14 bases. Germline assignment: CDR1 MNHNS and CDR2 SASEGT. CDR3 length: 15 residues. CDR3 coding DNA: TGTGCCAGCAGTGAACGGGGGCGACAGGGCAATGAGCAGTTCTTC. It encodes CASSERGRQGNEQFF.

This clonotype has a single count. This sequence joins TRBV6-2 or TRBV6-3 and TRBJ2-5; 12 bases are a match to TRBD2. Trimming took 2 bases from V and 4 from J; bases not matched to a gene: 8. This CDR3 is built from 17 residues. Germline CDR1 MNHEY, CDR2 SVGEGT. The CDR3 protein is CASSYTTSGRFGETQYF. As DNA, the CDR3 is TGTGCCAGCAGTTACACGACTAGCGGGAGATTTGGAGAGACCCAGTACTTC.

This clonotype has at least ten counts. This chain links TRBV28 with TRBJ2-7; 7 positions agree with TRBD2. The CDR3 covers 13 residues. V shed 3 bases, J shed 7 bases, and the junction held 6 bases outside the gene matches. CDR1 is MDHEN, CDR2 SYDVKM, per germline. The CDR3, as DNA: TGTGCCAGCAGTTTGGGGGGGAGTGGGGAGCAGTACTTC. Translation gives CASSLGGSGEQYF.

This clonotype was seen repeatedly, ten times or more. The rearrangement links TRBV20-1 to TRBJ2-5; D call uncertain. The CDR3 has 11 amino acids. Germline CDR1 is DFQATT and CDR2 is SNEGSKA (reference sequence). Trimming removed 0 bases at V and 4 bases at J, with 3 bases between. The DNA of the CDR3 is TGCAGTGCTAGAGATCGAGAGACCCAGTACTTC. It specifies CSARDRETQYF.

This clonotype came up a few times. The chain has TRBV4-3 and TRBJ2-2, with D perhaps TRBD1 (5 bases). Germline values: CDR1 LGHNA, CDR2 YSLEER. The CDR3 covers 15 residues. V was shortened by 0 bases and J by 5 bases, with 10 bases between the two germline ends. In nucleotides, the CDR3 is TGCGCCAGCAGCCAAGATTGGCAGGGTACCGGGGAGCTGTTTTTT. Its translation: CASSQDWQGTGELFF.

The table lists this clonotype with many counts. The chain employs TRBV6-5 and TRBJ2-7; the D is unclear. Looked up from germline, CDR1 is MNHEY and CDR2 is SVGAGI. V shed 3 bases and J shed 0 bases, with 9 bases lying between them. The CDR3 contains 14 residues. CDR3 sequence reads: CASSYTAVSYEQYF. The CDR3 nucleotides read TGTGCCAGCAGTTATACGGCGGTCTCCTACGAGCAGTACTTC.